The 27 T cell receptor beta chains below were found in one sample sequenced in a study of memory B cells and T cells in multiple sclerosis. Repertoires were generated with immunoSEQ multiplex PCR, while TCRdb's copy carries only in-frame clones and drops some. The sample includes 40,000 to 50,000 clones, about 80% of them seen just once. After stimulus-free culture, autoproliferating CFSE-dim and non-proliferating CFSE-high T cells were sequenced separately. Approximately 5x10^7 CFSE-labeled PBMCs were cultured less than eight days unstimulated, then replicate wells were pooled. For these TCRs, the target antigens are not known. Sequenced: PBMCs from blood kept in culture. The source is a human donor with multiple sclerosis.

In its sample, this clone was seen once. This chain uses TRBV5-4 with TRBJ1-4, with D possibly being TRBD1 (6 bases). Trimming shortened V by 4 bases and J by 4 bases, and 11 bases separated the two germline ends. The CDR3 length is 14 residues. In germline, CDR1 is SGHNT, CDR2 YYREEE (reference sequence). In DNA, the CDR3 is TGTGCCAGCAGCGCGGACAGCCTTAATGAAAAACTGTTTTTT. Translated: CASSADSLNEKLFF.

The J gene is TRBJ1-5, the V gene TRBV6-1; possible D gene TRBD1, 6 bases. The CDR3 is 14 residues long. In germline, CDR1 is MNHNS, CDR2 SASEGT. V was trimmed by 7 bases and J by 3 bases, leaving 13 bases between them. CDR3 sequence: CASIPTGFNQPQHF. CDR3 in DNA: TGTGCCAGCATTCCGACAGGCTTCAATCAGCCCCAGCATTTT.

This clone has only one observation. The chain couples TRBV6-5 to TRBJ1-5; TRBD1 might be the D (5 bases). Germline V CDR1 and CDR2: MNHEY, SVGAGI. The CDR3 has 15 residues. Between the trimmed V and J ends, which lost 7 bases and 2 bases, there was a span of 15 bases. The CDR3 protein is CASNEQGFGNQPQHF. CDR3 in DNA: TGTGCCAGCAATGAGCAGGGATTCGGCAATCAGCCCCAGCATTTT.

The rearrangement joins TRBV9 to TRBJ2-5, with a tentative D call TRBD2 (5 bases). The germline gives CDR1 SGDLS, CDR2 YYNGEE. This CDR3 has 16 residues. V lost 2 bases, J lost 1 base, and 15 bases lay in between. Here the CDR3 reads CASSVGMRAAQETQYF. The CDR3 DNA follows: TGTGCCAGCAGCGTTGGGATGAGGGCAGCCCAAGAGACCCAGTACTTC.

The chain employs TRBV7-8 and TRBJ1-2; D remains ambiguous. There are 15 residues in the CDR3. The germline gives CDR1 SGHVS, CDR2 FQNEAQ. V was cut by 5 bases and J by 1 base, with 14 bases left in between. As DNA, the CDR3 is TGTGCCAGCAGCATCGAAACAAATCATAACTATGGCTACACCTTC. Its translation: CASSIETNHNYGYTF. Full variable domain (rest looked up from reference TRBV7-8 and TRBJ1-2): GAGVSQSPRYKVAKRGQDVALRCDPISGHVSLFWYQQALGQGPEFLTYFQNEAQLDKSGLPSDRFFAERPEGSVSTLKIQRTQQEDSAVYLCASSIETNHNYGYTFGSGTRLTVV.

The chain is built from TRBV6-5 and TRBJ1-4; the match to TRBD1 covers 11 bases. This CDR3 region has 15 residues. Germline V gene sequence: CDR1 MNHEY, CDR2 SVGAGI. Trimming at V came to 2 bases and at J to 7 bases, leaving 3 bases not matched to a gene. Here the CDR3 reads CASSYGQGAGEKLFF. The CDR3 nucleotides read TGTGCCAGCAGTTACGGACAGGGGGCGGGTGAAAAACTGTTTTTT.

The gene calls are TRBV28 and TRBJ2-1, with D unresolved. This CDR3 has 15 amino acids. Germline V gives CDR1 MDHEN, CDR2 SYDVKM. V was pared by 3 bases and J by 5 bases, with 14 bases between. The CDR3 loop reads CASSLARFPHNEQFF. The CDR3 bases are TGTGCCAGCAGTTTGGCCAGGTTTCCCCACAATGAGCAGTTCTTC. Looking up the rest from reference TRBV28 and TRBJ2-1 gives the full variable domain: DVKVTQSSRYLVKRTGEKVFLECVQDMDHENMFWYRQDPGLGLRLIYFSYDVKMKEKGDIPEGYSVSREKKERFSLILESASTNQTSMYLCASSLARFPHNEQFFGPGTRLTVL.

J is TRBJ2-3 and V is TRBV7-2, with TRBD1 matching 7 bases. The ends lost 6 bases at V and 2 bases at J; junction bases unmatched: 2. Germline V gene sequence: CDR1 SGHTA, CDR2 FQGNSA. The CDR3 length is 13 residues. The CDR3 DNA reads as TGTGCCAGCAGAGGACAGGACACAGATACGCAGTATTTT. As protein: CASRGQDTDTQYF.

As for this clone: The junction does not match germline at one end; this may be a read error. The chain combines TRBV13 with TRBJ1-2, with D possibly being TRBD1 (6 bases). The length of the CDR3 is 10 residues. Germline CDR1 reads PRHDT; CDR2 reads FYEKMQ (reference sequence). This CDR3 reads CASSSTGSVF. CDR3 DNA: TGTGCCAGCAGCTCAACAGGGTCAGTCTTC.

This clone was seen just once. V and J are TRBV4-2 and TRBJ2-7, with 7 bases aligning to TRBD1. V lost 0 bases to trimming and J lost 3 bases; unmatched junction nucleotides: 8. Per the germline V gene, CDR1 is LGHNA and CDR2 is YNFKEQ. This CDR3 is 16 amino acids long. In DNA form, the CDR3 reads TGTGCCAGCAGCCAAGAGGGGGCGACAGGGATCTACGAGCAGTACTTC. Translated: CASSQEGATGIYEQYF.

This rearrangement joins TRBV5-4 to TRBJ1-2, with 11 positions matching TRBD1. With 4 bases clipped from V and 2 bases from J, the junction kept 7 bases outside the gene matches. The CDR3 runs to 16 residues. Germline CDR1 reads SGHNT; CDR2 reads YYREEE (reference sequence). The CDR3 DNA reads as TGTGCCAGCAGCAACGAACGGGACAGGGGGAACTATGGCTACACCTTC. Protein sequence: CASSNERDRGNYGYTF.

The chain recombines TRBV7-9 with TRBJ1-3; the D is unclear. The length of the CDR3 is 14 residues. Germline V lookup: CDR1 SEHNR, CDR2 FQNEAQ (reference sequence). Trimming left V 5 bases short and J 4 bases short, with 12 bases between. CDR3 sequence (DNA): TGTGCCAGCAGCCCCGCGGCAGCCGGAAACACCATATATTTT. Amino acid sequence: CASSPAAAGNTIYF.

CDR3 loop: CASSLGRGSGTEAFF. As DNA, the CDR3 is TGCGCCAGCAGCTTGGGTAGGGGTAGCGGCACTGAAGCTTTCTTT. The chain joins TRBV5-1 to TRBJ1-1; possibly TRBD1 for D (5 bases). The CDR3 length is 15 residues. V was pared by 0 bases and J by 4 bases, with 13 bases between. The germline V gene has CDR1 SGHRS and CDR2 YFSETQ.

This clone was recorded a few times. The gene calls are TRBV19 and TRBJ1-2; 7 nucleotides agree with TRBD1. The CDR3 sequence is 14 residues long. Germline CDR1 is LNHDA and CDR2 is SQIVND (reference sequence). V was clipped by 3 bases and J by 1 base; unmatched bases: 2. The chain's CDR3 is CASSIAGGNYGYTF. The CDR3 DNA reads TGTGCCAGTAGTATCGCAGGGGGTAACTATGGCTACACCTTC.

This clone was detected once. The V call is TRBV10-2, the J call TRBJ2-2; 8 bases fit TRBD2. The CDR3 covers 15 residues. Trimming took 6 bases from V and 3 from J; bases not matched to a gene: 6. Germline assignment: CDR1 WSHSY and CDR2 SAAADI. CDR3 DNA sequence: TGCGCCAGCAGAACCGCGGGGGGTGACACCGGGGAGCTGTTTTTT. Amino acids: CASRTAGGDTGELFF.

This chain joins TRBV9 and TRBJ2-1, with D perhaps TRBD2 (6 bases). Germline V gene lookup returns CDR1 SGDLS and CDR2 YYNGEE. The CDR3 runs 14 residues. V lost 4 bases and J 10 bases, leaving 18 bases between the germline ends. The CDR3 spells CASSPPGGSSEQFF. The CDR3 coding sequence is TGTGCCAGCAGCCCGCCCGGGGGTAGCAGCGAGCAGTTCTTC.

The rearrangement links TRBV25-1 to TRBJ2-5; 7 bases agree with TRBD1. CDR1 MGHDK and CDR2 SYGVNS come from the germline V gene. V lost 6 bases to trimming and J lost 3 bases; unmatched junction nucleotides: 4. The CDR3 spans 13 residues. CDR3 loop: CASRGTAEETQYF. Here the CDR3 DNA reads TGTGCCAGCAGGGGGACAGCGGAAGAGACCCAGTACTTC.

This sequence joins TRBV5-1 and TRBJ2-7, with D hard to call. The V end lost 2 bases, the J end lost 0 bases, and 12 bases lay between the germline ends. This CDR3 is built from 15 residues. The germline V gene encodes CDR1 SGHRS and CDR2 YFSETQ. CDR3: CASSFNPGPSYEQYF. The CDR3 DNA reads as TGCGCCAGCAGCTTTAACCCAGGACCCTCCTACGAGCAGTACTTC.

This clone was recorded only once. V usage is TRBV5-1 and J usage is TRBJ2-2; D is unclear. CDR1 and CDR2 (germline): SGHRS, YFSETQ. The V gene lost 4 bases and the J gene lost 3 bases, with 13 bases spanning the gap. CDR3 size: 15 residues. This CDR3 reads CASSPRGRDTGELFF. The CDR3 coding sequence is TGCGCCAGCAGCCCCCGAGGACGGGACACCGGGGAGCTGTTTTTT.

CDR3 amino acids: CAWRQGGYEQYF. As DNA, the CDR3 is TGTGCCTGGCGGCAGGGTGGATACGAGCAGTACTTC. V usage is TRBV30 and J usage is TRBJ2-7; D possibly corresponds to TRBD1 (5 bases). Trimming left V 5 bases short and J 4 bases short, with 12 bases between. Per germline, CDR1 GTSNPN and CDR2 SVGIG (reference sequence). The CDR3 is made up of 12 amino acids.

The genes are TRBV15 and TRBJ2-1, with 8 nucleotides matching TRBD2. The germline gives CDR1 LNHNV, CDR2 YYDKDF (reference sequence). The CDR3 loop spans 16 amino acids. V lost 6 bases to trimming and J lost 3 bases; unmatched junction nucleotides: 10. This chain's CDR3 is CATRAPRGGFYNEQFF. For the CDR3, the DNA is TGTGCCACCAGGGCCCCCCGGGGGGGCTTCTACAATGAGCAGTTCTTC.

This clone occurred once. The chain joins TRBV30 to TRBJ1-2; TRBD1 might be the D (5 bases). Trimming stripped 5 bases from V and 4 bases from J, with 23 bases between. The length of the CDR3 is 16 residues. CDR1 GTSNPN and CDR2 SVGIG come from the germline V gene (reference sequence). The CDR3 sequence is CAWQGRCYRKTYGYTF. CDR3 in DNA: TGTGCCTGGCAGGGTCGGTGTTATAGAAAGACCTATGGCTACACCTTC.

This chain uses TRBV2 with TRBJ1-2, with D maybe TRBD1 (6 bases). The CDR3 length is 14 residues. Germline V gene sequence: CDR1 SNHLY, CDR2 FYNNEI. Trimming removed 6 bases from V and 6 bases from J, with 17 bases in between. Written as DNA, the CDR3 is TGTGCCAGCAGGGGGGACAATTGGGGGCATGGCTACACCTTC. Translating gives CASRGDNWGHGYTF.

This clone occurred a few times. V is TRBV7-2 and J is TRBJ2-7, with unresolved D. Germline CDR1 reads SGHTA; CDR2 reads FQGNSA. The CDR3 runs 11 residues. V shed 3 bases and J shed 5 bases, with 5 bases lying between them. The CDR3 sequence is CASSFMDEQYF. CDR3 nucleotide sequence: TGTGCCAGCAGCTTTATGGACGAGCAGTACTTC.

The chain has TRBV27 and TRBJ1-4, with 8 bases fitting TRBD1. The CDR3 contains 15 residues. Germline loops: CDR1 MNHEY, CDR2 SMNVEV (reference sequence). The trim removed 7 bases at V and 8 bases at J, leaving 12 bases unmatched. CDR3 in DNA: TGTGCCAGCACCCCCCCCGGACAGGGCAGAGAAAAACTGTTTTTT. Amino acids: CASTPPGQGREKLFF.

J is TRBJ2-1 and V is TRBV6-6, with D maybe TRBD1 (7 bases). CDR3 size: 8 residues. Germline V CDR1 and CDR2: MNHNY, SVGAGI (reference sequence). This CDR3 is CDRGGQFF. In DNA form, the CDR3 reads TGTGACAGGGGAGGTCAGTTCTTC.

V gene TRBV4-2 combines with J gene TRBJ1-5; TRBD1 might be the D (5 bases). CDR1 LGHNA and CDR2 YNFKEQ come from the germline V gene. The V and J ends lost 5 bases and 4 bases respectively, with 21 bases between them. The CDR3 loop spans 17 amino acids. The CDR3 region is CASSKGDRGFSNQPQHF. CDR3 bases: TGTGCCAGCAGCAAAGGAGATAGGGGTTTCAGTAATCAGCCCCAGCATTTT.